The following is a TCR beta chain sequence with its context. As yet, its antigen is unknown. TCRdb re-analysed the RACE reads in MiXCR, keeping a single row per CDR3 protein. The sample shows about 360,000 distinct CDR3 sequences, about 7% of them seen only once. The data stem from a study of human T cells and chemical hapten exposure. Study-wide context: Once 0.01% DPC had been applied to the upper back by patch test, readings were taken at 6 days.

The study's findings and limits: No change in TCRs above 1 in 1000 frequency was produced by DPC sensitization.

Indicated time point: patch test 1, 2 weeks after DPC sensitization. Treatment here: therapeutic diphenylcyclopropenone sensitization with weekly scalp DPC. The study enrolled 18 to 70-year-old alopecia patients suitable for DPC. The CDR3 sequence is 14 residues long. Germline CDR1 reads SGHTA; CDR2 reads FQGNSA. Deletions cut 1 base from V and 10 bases from J, with 16 bases between. This clonotype originated in a young woman with alopecia areata. Some clones in this sample may be carry-over from other donors' samples. The rearrangement joins TRBV7-2 to TRBJ2-5; D not certain. The input for sequencing was whole blood, taken in connection with sensitization to the hapten diphenylcyclopropenone (DPC). As DNA, the CDR3 is TGTGCCAGCAGCTTAGGACCGATCTACGAAAGCCAGTACTTC. This sequence encodes CASSLGPIYESQYF.